This TCR beta chain was documented in a study of cytomegalovirus exposure and HLA in healthy donors. Researchers ran the PCR with 60 Vbeta and 13 Jbeta primers. Sequencing used immunoSEQ multiplex PCR; TCRdb keeps in-frame clones, though not all of them. The sample lists around 120,000 clones, roughly 80% occurring once. Germline V lookup: CDR1 MDHEN, CDR2 SYDVKM. V shed 4 bases and J shed 2 bases, with 8 bases lying between them. The CDR3 contains 14 residues. A remark on this clone: This specimen includes other DNA sequences encoding the same CDR3.

V and J are TRBV28 and TRBJ2-2, with D possibly being TRBD1 (5 bases). The source of this sequence is a man aged 55 to 70 in good health and CMV-seropositive. The sample taken for sequencing was PBMCs. The CDR3 sequence: CASSWTRNTGELFF. In DNA, the CDR3 is TGTGCCAGCAGTTGGACACGAAACACCGGGGAGCTGTTTTTT.